These 22 T cell receptor beta chains originate from one sample sequenced in a study of shared clonotypes between healthy human individuals. Using immunoSEQ multiplex PCR, the repertoire was profiled, and TCRdb retains in-frame clones only, with some absent. Here the sample spans under 600,000 clones, roughly 98% being singletons. CD45RO-negative, CCR7-selected cells formed the naive CD8 fraction, which excluded terminally differentiated effector memory CD45RA+ cells. Sequenced input: naive CD8+ T cells sorted from blood. These receptor sequences come from a man aged 25-45 years in good health.

This chain uses TRBV11-2 with TRBJ1-5; the D is unclear. Trimming pared 3 bases from V and 4 bases from J, leaving 19 bases between. CDR3 length: 17 residues. The germline V gene has CDR1 SGHAT and CDR2 FQNNGV. The DNA for the CDR3 is TGTGCCAGCAGCTTCGAAATAGGTGGCGCAACTAATCAGCCCCAGCATTTT. Protein product: CASSFEIGGATNQPQHF.

About this clone itself: An end of the junction differs from the germline gene, which may be a read error. The V and J genes are TRBV9 and TRBJ1-2; D is unclear. Germline V CDR1 and CDR2: SGDLS, YYNGEE. This CDR3 has 12 amino acids. The CDR3 spells CASSGDPGPKTF. The CDR3 DNA reads TGTGCCAGCAGCGGCGACCCGGGTCCAAAGACTTTC.

This chain links TRBV5-5 with TRBJ2-7, with 9 bases lining up with TRBD2. V lost 4 bases, J lost 2 bases, and 4 bases stayed unmatched. Germline values: CDR1 SGHKS, CDR2 YYEKEE (reference sequence). The CDR3 consists of 14 residues. This chain's CDR3 is CASSQGLAPYEQYF. In DNA, the CDR3 is TGTGCCAGCAGCCAGGGACTAGCCCCCTACGAGCAGTACTTC.

This chain connects TRBV5-4 to TRBJ2-7; D unresolved. The germline CDR1 and CDR2 sequences are SGHNT and YYREEE (reference sequence). The CDR3 sequence is 14 residues long. V lost 4 bases to trimming and J lost 3 bases, with 14 bases between them. The CDR3 sequence: CASSTAGEYYEQYF. The CDR3 nucleotides read TGTGCCAGCAGCACCGCAGGTGAATACTACGAGCAGTACTTC.

This clone is a singleton in its sample. The J gene is TRBJ2-7, the V gene TRBV2; the D is unclear. CDR3 length: 14 residues. Germline loops: CDR1 SNHLY, CDR2 FYNNEI. V lost 1 base, J lost 0 bases, and 7 bases lay in between. The CDR3 bases are TGTGCCAGCAGTGAAGTGGCCAGCTCCTACGAGCAGTACTTC. This encodes CASSEVASSYEQYF.

The CDR3 nucleotides read TGTGCCAGCAGCTTTACGGCCGAAGTGGGGCTGTTTTTT. Translated, it gives CASSFTAEVGLFF. V usage is TRBV5-5 and J usage is TRBJ2-2; D is uncertain. This CDR3 is 13 amino acids long. V lost 2 bases and J lost 13, with 15 bases in between. Germline V gene sequence: CDR1 SGHKS, CDR2 YYEKEE (reference sequence).

The rearrangement joins TRBV10-1 to TRBJ2-7; tentatively, D is TRBD1 (7 bases). The CDR3 covers 12 residues. V lost 11 bases to trimming and J lost 2 bases, with 13 bases between them. Germline V gene lookup returns CDR1 WNHNN and CDR2 SYGVQD (reference sequence). CDR3 coding DNA: TGCGCCCGGGGGACAGCTCCCTACGAGCAGTACTTC. Protein sequence: CARGTAPYEQYF.

The V and J genes are TRBV18 and TRBJ1-5; D may be TRBD1 (6 bases). This CDR3 has 15 residues. Looked up from germline, CDR1 is KGHSH and CDR2 is LQKENI. Trimming removed 5 bases at V and 3 bases at J, with 14 bases between. The CDR3 loop reads CASSEVPGANQPQHF. Written as DNA, the CDR3 is TGTGCCAGCTCAGAGGTCCCGGGGGCCAATCAGCCCCAGCATTTT.

V is TRBV11-3 and J is TRBJ2-3; D may be TRBD2 (6 bases). Trimming left V 1 base short and J 4 bases short, with 12 bases between. Per germline, CDR1 SGHNT and CDR2 YENEEA. The CDR3 has 15 amino acids. The CDR3 DNA sequence: TGTGCCAGCAGCTTAGGGACTAAGGCGTCAGATACGCAGTATTTT. Its translation: CASSLGTKASDTQYF.

The V and J genes are TRBV28 and TRBJ1-1, with a possible D match to TRBD1 (6 bases). The CDR3 is 14 amino acids. Germline values: CDR1 MDHEN, CDR2 SYDVKM. The V gene lost 6 bases and the J gene lost 5 bases, with 16 bases spanning the gap. The CDR3: CASRARLRGTEAFF. The CDR3 nucleotides read TGTGCCAGCAGAGCCCGGCTGAGGGGGACTGAAGCTTTCTTT.

This chain uses TRBV11-2 with TRBJ2-7, with D uncertain. The germline V gene encodes CDR1 SGHAT and CDR2 FQNNGV. V was trimmed by 5 bases and J by 3 bases, leaving 11 bases between them. The length of the CDR3 is 13 residues. The CDR3 loop is CASSPPFIYEQYF. The CDR3 nucleotides are TGTGCCAGCAGCCCCCCCTTCATCTACGAGCAGTACTTC.

The chain links TRBV4-1 to TRBJ2-7; D possibly matches TRBD1 or TRBD2 (5 bases each). From germline, CDR1 is MGHRA and CDR2 YSYEKL. With 1 base removed from V and 2 bases from J, the gap between germline ends came to 15 bases. CDR3 length: 16 amino acids. CDR3 bases: TGCGCCAGCAGCCAAGTGGGAAGAGGGGATCCCTACGAGCAGTACTTC. Protein product: CASSQVGRGDPYEQYF.

The J gene is TRBJ2-7, the V gene TRBV4-1, with 8 bases aligning to TRBD2. Unmatched junction bases numbered 9, after V lost 5 bases and J lost 6 bases. There are 14 residues in the CDR3. Germline CDR1 MGHRA, CDR2 YSYEKL. DNA of the CDR3: TGCGCCAGCAGCGGGTCAAGGACTAGCAGCGAGCAGTACTTC. Protein product: CASSGSRTSSEQYF.

The chain combines TRBV27 with TRBJ2-1, with D hard to call. V was trimmed by 8 bases and J by 3 bases, leaving 17 bases between them. The CDR3 length is 15 residues. Germline V gene data show CDR1 as MNHEY and CDR2 as SMNVEV (reference sequence). The chain's CDR3 is CASGFPLESYNEQFF. CDR3 nucleotide sequence: TGTGCCAGCGGATTCCCCTTGGAAAGCTACAATGAGCAGTTCTTC.

The chain combines TRBV29-1 with TRBJ2-6, with D hard to call. V was shortened by 3 bases and J by 3 bases, with 6 bases between the two germline ends. CDR1 is SQVTM and CDR2 is ANQGSEA in the germline V gene. The CDR3 is 13 residues long. The DNA of the CDR3 is TGCAGCGTTGAGACCTTTGGGGCCAACGTCCTGACTTTC. Residues: CSVETFGANVLTF.

DNA for the CDR3: TGCGCCAGCAGCCAAGTAGGAGAGGCCGGGGAGCTGTTTTTT. Translation gives CASSQVGEAGELFF. This rearrangement joins TRBV4-3 to TRBJ2-2; D gene ambiguous. This CDR3 comprises 14 residues. Germline CDR1 is LGHNA and CDR2 is YSLEER. Trimming pared 1 base from V and 6 bases from J, leaving 9 bases between.

The gene calls are TRBV6-5 and TRBJ2-3, with TRBD1 as a possible D gene (7 bases). With 0 bases removed from V and 3 bases from J, the gap between germline ends came to 10 bases. CDR1 is MNHEY and CDR2 is SVGAGI in the germline V gene. The length of the CDR3 is 15 residues. DNA of the CDR3: TGTGCCAGCAGTTACTCGCCAGGGGGGACAGATACGCAGTATTTT. It yields the protein CASSYSPGGTDTQYF.

V and J are TRBV28 and TRBJ2-1, with D maybe TRBD2 (6 bases). CDR1 and CDR2 from the germline V gene are MDHEN and SYDVKM. The V end was cut by 3 bases, the J end by 5 bases, with 8 bases between. CDR3 length: 13 amino acids. CDR3 DNA sequence: TGTGCCAGCAGTTTGCGGGACCACAATGAGCAGTTCTTC. It translates to CASSLRDHNEQFF. The variable domain in full, with the rest retrieved from reference TRBV28 and TRBJ2-1, is DVKVTQSSRYLVKRTGEKVFLECVQDMDHENMFWYRQDPGLGLRLIYFSYDVKMKEKGDIPEGYSVSREKKERFSLILESASTNQTSMYLCASSLRDHNEQFFGPGTRLTVL.

The rearrangement links TRBV6-5 to TRBJ2-5; 10 positions match TRBD2. Germline CDR1 reads MNHEY; CDR2 reads SVGAGI. The CDR3 is made up of 14 amino acids. J gave up 5 bases and V 5 bases, and 5 bases lay outside the gene matches. The CDR3 loop is CASSLAGVLETQYF. The CDR3 nucleotides are TGTGCCAGCAGTCTAGCGGGAGTTTTGGAGACCCAGTACTTC.

The chain is built from TRBV13 and TRBJ2-5; no firm D call. The CDR3 length is 12 residues. Per germline, CDR1 PRHDT and CDR2 FYEKMQ (reference sequence). V was cut by 5 bases and J by 0 bases, with 4 bases left in between. The CDR3: CASSKYQETQYF. CDR3 DNA sequence: TGTGCCAGCAGCAAGTACCAAGAGACCCAGTACTTC. Combining the CDR3 with reference TRBV13 and TRBJ2-5 gives the whole variable domain AAGVIQSPRHLIKEKRETATLKCYPIPRHDTVYWYQQGPGQDPQFLISFYEKMQSDKGSIPDRFSAQQFSDYHSELNMSSLELGDSALYFCASSKYQETQYFGPGTRLLVL.

The rearrangement uses TRBV7-9 and TRBJ2-1; D remains unclear. V lost 1 base and J lost 0, with 7 bases in between. The CDR3 spans 15 residues. Germline CDR1 is SEHNR and CDR2 is FQNEAQ (reference sequence). The chain's CDR3 is CASSLGADSYNEQFF. In DNA, the CDR3 is TGTGCCAGCAGCTTAGGGGCAGACTCCTACAATGAGCAGTTCTTC.

The V call is TRBV29-1, the J call TRBJ2-5; no firm D call. The CDR3 length is 14 residues. CDR1 and CDR2 (germline): SQVTM, ANQGSEA. Trimming left V 7 bases short and J 5 bases short, with 20 bases between. The CDR3: CSAVLVGGMETQYF. CDR3 coding DNA: TGCAGCGCCGTACTGGTAGGCGGCATGGAGACCCAGTACTTC. Full variable domain (remainder filled in from reference TRBV29-1 and TRBJ2-5): SAVISQKPSRDICQRGTSLTIQCQVDSQVTMMFWYRQQPGQSLTLIATANQGSEATYESGFVIDKFPISRPNLTFSTLTVSNMSPEDSSIYLCSAVLVGGMETQYFGPGTRLLVL.